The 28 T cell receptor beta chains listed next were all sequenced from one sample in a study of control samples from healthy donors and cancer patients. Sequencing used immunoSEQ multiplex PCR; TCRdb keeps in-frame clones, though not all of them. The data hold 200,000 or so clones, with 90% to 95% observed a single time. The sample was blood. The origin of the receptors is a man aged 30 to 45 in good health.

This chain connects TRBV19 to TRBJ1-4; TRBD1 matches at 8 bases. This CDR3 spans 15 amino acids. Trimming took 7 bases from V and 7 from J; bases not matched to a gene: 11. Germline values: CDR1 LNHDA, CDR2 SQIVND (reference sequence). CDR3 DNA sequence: TGTGCCAGTACCCCAAGACAGGGGATGAGTGAAAAACTGTTTTTT. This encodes CASTPRQGMSEKLFF.

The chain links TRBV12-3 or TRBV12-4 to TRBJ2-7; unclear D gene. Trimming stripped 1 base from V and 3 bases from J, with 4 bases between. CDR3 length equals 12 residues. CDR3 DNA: TGTGCCAGCAGTTTAGTATACTACGAGCAGTACTTC. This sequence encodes CASSLVYYEQYF.

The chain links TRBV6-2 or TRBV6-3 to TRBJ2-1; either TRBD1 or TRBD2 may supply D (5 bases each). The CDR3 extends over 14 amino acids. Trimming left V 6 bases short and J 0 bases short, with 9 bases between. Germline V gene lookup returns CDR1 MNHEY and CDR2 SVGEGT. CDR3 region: CASSGTPSYNEQFF. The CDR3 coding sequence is TGTGCCAGCAGCGGGACGCCCTCCTACAATGAGCAGTTCTTC.

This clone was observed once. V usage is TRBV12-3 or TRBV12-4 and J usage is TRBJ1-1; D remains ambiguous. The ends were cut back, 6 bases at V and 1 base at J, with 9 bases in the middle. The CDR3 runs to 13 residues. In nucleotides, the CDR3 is TGTGCCAGCAGCCTACTGTGGAACACTGAAGCTTTCTTT. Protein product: CASSLLWNTEAFF.

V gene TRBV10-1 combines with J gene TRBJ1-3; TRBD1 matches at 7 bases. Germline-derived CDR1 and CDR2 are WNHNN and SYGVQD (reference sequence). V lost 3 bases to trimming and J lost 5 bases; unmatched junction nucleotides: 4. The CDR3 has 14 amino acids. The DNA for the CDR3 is TGCGCCAGCAGTGACGGACAGGCACGAAACACCATATATTTT. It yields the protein CASSDGQARNTIYF.

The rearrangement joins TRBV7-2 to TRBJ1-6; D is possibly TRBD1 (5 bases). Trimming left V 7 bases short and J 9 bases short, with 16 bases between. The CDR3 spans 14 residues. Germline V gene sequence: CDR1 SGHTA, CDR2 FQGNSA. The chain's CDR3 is CASNNGGTVSPLHF. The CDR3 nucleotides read TGTGCCAGCAACAATGGAGGGACTGTTTCACCCCTCCACTTT.

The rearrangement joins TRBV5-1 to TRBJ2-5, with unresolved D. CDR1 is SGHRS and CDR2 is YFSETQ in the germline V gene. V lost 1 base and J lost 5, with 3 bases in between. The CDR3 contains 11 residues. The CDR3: CASSLWETQYF. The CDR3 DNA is TGCGCCAGCAGCTTGTGGGAGACCCAGTACTTC.

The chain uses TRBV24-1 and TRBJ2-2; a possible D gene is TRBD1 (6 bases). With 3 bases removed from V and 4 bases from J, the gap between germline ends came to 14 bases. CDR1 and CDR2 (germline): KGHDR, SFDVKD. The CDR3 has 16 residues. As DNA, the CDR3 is TGTGCCACCAGTGATCCGGACAGAAGACGCACCGGGGAGCTGTTTTTT. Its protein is CATSDPDRRRTGELFF.

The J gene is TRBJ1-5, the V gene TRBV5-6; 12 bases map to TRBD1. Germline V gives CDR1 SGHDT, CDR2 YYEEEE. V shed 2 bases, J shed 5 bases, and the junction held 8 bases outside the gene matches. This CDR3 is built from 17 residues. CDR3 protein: CASSFGLGDRGHQPQHF. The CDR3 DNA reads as TGTGCCAGCAGCTTTGGGCTGGGGGACAGGGGGCATCAGCCCCAGCATTTT.

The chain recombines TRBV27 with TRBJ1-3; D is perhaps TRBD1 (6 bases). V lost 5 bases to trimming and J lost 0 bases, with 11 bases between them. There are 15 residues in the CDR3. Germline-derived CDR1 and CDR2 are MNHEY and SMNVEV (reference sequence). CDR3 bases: TGTGCCAGCAGTAAACAGGGTGGCTCTGGAAACACCATATATTTT. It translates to CASSKQGGSGNTIYF.

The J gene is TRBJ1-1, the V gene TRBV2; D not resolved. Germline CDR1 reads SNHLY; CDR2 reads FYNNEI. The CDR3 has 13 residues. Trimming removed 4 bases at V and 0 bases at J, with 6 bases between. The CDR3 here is CASSGSLNTEAFF. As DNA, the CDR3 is TGTGCCAGCAGTGGCAGCCTGAACACTGAAGCTTTCTTT.

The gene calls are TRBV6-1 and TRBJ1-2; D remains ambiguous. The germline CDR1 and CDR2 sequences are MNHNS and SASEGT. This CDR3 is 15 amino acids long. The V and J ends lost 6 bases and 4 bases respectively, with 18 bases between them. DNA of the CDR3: TGTGCCAGCAGGGAGGATAGCGGGCAAAGCTATGGCTACACCTTC. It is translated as CASREDSGQSYGYTF.

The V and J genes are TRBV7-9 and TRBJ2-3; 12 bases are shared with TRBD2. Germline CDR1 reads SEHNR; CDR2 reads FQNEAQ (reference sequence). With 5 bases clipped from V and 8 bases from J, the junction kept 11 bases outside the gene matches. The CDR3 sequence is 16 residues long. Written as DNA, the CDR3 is TGTGCCAGCAGCCCCCCTAGCGGGGGGGCCCAGGGTACGCAGTATTTT. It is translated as CASSPPSGGAQGTQYF.

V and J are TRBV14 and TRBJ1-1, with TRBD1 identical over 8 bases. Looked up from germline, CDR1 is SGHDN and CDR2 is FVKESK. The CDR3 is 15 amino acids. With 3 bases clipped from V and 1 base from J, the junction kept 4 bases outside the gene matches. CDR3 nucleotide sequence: TGTGCCAGCAGCCAGGAAACAGGGGGGAACACTGAAGCTTTCTTT. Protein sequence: CASSQETGGNTEAFF.

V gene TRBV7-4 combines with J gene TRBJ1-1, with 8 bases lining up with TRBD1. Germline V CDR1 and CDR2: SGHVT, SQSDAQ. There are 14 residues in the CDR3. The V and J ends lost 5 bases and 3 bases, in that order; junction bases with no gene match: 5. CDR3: CASSPTGDHTEAFF. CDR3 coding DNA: TGTGCCAGCAGCCCGACAGGGGATCACACTGAAGCTTTCTTT.

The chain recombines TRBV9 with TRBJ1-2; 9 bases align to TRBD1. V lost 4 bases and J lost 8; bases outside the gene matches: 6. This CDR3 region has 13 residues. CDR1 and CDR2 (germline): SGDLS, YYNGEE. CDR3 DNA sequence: TGTGCCAGCAGCACCGGGACAGGGAGAGGCTACACCTTC. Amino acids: CASSTGTGRGYTF.

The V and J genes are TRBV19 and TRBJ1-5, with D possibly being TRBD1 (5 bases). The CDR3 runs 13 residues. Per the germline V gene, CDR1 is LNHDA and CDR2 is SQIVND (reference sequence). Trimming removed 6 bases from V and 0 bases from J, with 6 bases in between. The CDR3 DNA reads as TGTGCCAGTAGAGGGGATAGCAATCAGCCCCAGCATTTT. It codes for CASRGDSNQPQHF.

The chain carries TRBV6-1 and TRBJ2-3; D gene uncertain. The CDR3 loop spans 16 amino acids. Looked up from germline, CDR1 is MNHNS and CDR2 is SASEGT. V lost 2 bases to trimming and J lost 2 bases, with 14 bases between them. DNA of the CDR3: TGTGCCAGCAGTGAACTATTGGCTCGGGTCACAGATACGCAGTATTTT. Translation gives CASSELLARVTDTQYF.

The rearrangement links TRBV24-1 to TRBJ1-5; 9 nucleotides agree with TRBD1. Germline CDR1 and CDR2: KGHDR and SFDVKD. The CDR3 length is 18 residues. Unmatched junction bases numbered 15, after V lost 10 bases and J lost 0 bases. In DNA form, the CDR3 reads TGTGCCACACCAGGTGATGGGACAGGGTCTTATAGCAATCAGCCCCAGCATTTT. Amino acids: CATPGDGTGSYSNQPQHF.

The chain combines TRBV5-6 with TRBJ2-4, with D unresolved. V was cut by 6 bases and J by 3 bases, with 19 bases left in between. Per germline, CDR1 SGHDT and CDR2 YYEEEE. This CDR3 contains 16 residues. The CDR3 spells CASTRRMGLDKNIQYF. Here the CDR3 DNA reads TGTGCCAGCACCCGACGGATGGGCCTTGACAAAAACATTCAGTACTTC.

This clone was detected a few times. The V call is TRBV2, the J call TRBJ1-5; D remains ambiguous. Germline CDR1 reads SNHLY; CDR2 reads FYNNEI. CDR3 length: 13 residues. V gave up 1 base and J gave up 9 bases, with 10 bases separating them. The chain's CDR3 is CASSEVALRPQHF. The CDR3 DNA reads TGTGCCAGCAGTGAAGTCGCCTTGCGGCCCCAGCATTTT.

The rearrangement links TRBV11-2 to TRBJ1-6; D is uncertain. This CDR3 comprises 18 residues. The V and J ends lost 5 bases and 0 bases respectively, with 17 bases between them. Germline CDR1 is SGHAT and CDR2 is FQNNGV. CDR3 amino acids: CASSPGVGARSYNSPLHF. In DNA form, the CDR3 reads TGTGCCAGCAGCCCCGGCGTTGGAGCGCGCTCCTATAATTCACCCCTCCACTTT.

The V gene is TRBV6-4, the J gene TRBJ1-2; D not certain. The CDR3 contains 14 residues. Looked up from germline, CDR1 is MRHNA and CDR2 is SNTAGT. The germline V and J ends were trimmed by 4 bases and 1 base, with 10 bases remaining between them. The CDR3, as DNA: TGTGCCAGCAGTGCCTCTACAAGTAACTATGGCTACACCTTC. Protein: CASSASTSNYGYTF.

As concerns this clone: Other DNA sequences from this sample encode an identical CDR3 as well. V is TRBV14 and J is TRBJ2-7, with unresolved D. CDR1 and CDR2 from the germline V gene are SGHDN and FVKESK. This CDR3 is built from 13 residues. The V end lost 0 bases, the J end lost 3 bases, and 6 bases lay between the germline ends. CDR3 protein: CASSQDTDYEQYF. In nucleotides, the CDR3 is TGTGCCAGCAGCCAAGACACGGACTACGAGCAGTACTTC.

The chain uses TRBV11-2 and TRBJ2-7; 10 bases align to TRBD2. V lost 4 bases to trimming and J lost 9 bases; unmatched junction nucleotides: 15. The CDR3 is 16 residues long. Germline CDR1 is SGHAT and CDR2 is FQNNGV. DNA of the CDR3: TGTGCCAGCAGCTCCTTTTTTAGCGGGGGGCCACGGTCGCAGTACTTC. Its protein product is CASSSFFSGGPRSQYF.

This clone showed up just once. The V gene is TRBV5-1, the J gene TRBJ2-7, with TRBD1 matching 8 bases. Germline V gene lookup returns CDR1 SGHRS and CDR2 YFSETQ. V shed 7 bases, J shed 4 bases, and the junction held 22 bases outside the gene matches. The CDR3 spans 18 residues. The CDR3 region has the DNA TGCGCCAGCCAGCAGAGGAGTGGCCGGGACAGGATCCTATACGAGCAGTACTTC. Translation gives CASQQRSGRDRILYEQYF. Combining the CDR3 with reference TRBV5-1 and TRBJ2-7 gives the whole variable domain KAGVTQTPRYLIKTRGQQVTLSCSPISGHRSVSWYQQTPGQGLQFLFEYFSETQRNKGNFPGRFSGRQFSNSRSEMNVSTLELGDSALYLCASQQRSGRDRILYEQYFGPGTRLTVT.

This CDR3 is CASSYPTSGESSYNEQFF. The DNA for the CDR3 is TGTGCCAGCAGTTACCCGACTAGCGGGGAGAGCTCCTACAATGAGCAGTTCTTC. This chain links TRBV6-2 or TRBV6-3 with TRBJ2-1; TRBD2 aligns across 11 bases. Germline V gives CDR1 MNHEY, CDR2 SVGEGT. This CDR3 has 18 residues. V lost 2 bases and J lost 0; bases outside the gene matches: 6.

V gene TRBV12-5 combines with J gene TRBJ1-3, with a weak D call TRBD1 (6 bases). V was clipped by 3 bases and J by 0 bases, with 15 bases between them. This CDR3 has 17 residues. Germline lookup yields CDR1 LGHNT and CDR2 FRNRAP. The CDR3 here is CASGFSPDRISGNTIYF. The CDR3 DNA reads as TGTGCTAGTGGTTTTTCCCCGGACAGAATCTCTGGAAACACCATATATTTT. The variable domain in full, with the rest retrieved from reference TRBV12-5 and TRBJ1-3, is DARVTQTPRHKVTEMGQEVTMRCQPILGHNTVFWYRQTMMQGLELLAYFRNRAPLDDSGMPKDRFSAEMPDATLATLKIQPSEPRDSAVYFCASGFSPDRISGNTIYFGEGSWLTVV.